These 14 T cell receptor beta chains originate from one sample sequenced in a study of human T cells and chemical hapten exposure. The sample's time point: pre-sensitization, week 0. Noted treatment: therapeutic diphenylcyclopropenone sensitization with weekly scalp DPC. TCRdb processed the RACE reads anew with MiXCR; each CDR3 protein has one entry. The data hold some 74,000 distinct CDR3 sequences, with less than 15% observed a single time. The sequences come from whole blood, collected in connection with sensitization to the hapten diphenylcyclopropenone (DPC). These receptors all stem from a woman aged 45-60 years with alopecia areata. Some clones in this sample may be carry-over from other donors' samples.

The chain carries TRBV4-1 and TRBJ2-2; the match to TRBD1 covers 7 bases. Germline CDR1 is MGHRA and CDR2 is YSYEKL. The CDR3 spans 15 residues. After removal of 2 bases from V and 3 bases from J, the junction contained 3 bases not matched to a gene. CDR3 in DNA: TGCGCCAGCAGCCAACGAGACAGGGACACCGGGGAGCTGTTTTTT. Protein: CASSQRDRDTGELFF.

This chain connects TRBV28 to TRBJ2-7; D may match TRBD1 or TRBD2 (5 bases each). The V and J ends lost 3 bases and 0 bases respectively, with 12 bases between them. The CDR3 covers 15 residues. Germline-derived CDR1 and CDR2 are MDHEN and SYDVKM. The CDR3 reads CASSFLRGPSYEQYF. CDR3 nucleotides: TGTGCCAGCAGTTTTCTTCGGGGCCCCTCCTACGAGCAGTACTTC.

This clonotype turned up a few times. The V call is TRBV10-1, the J call TRBJ2-3; no firm D call. Trimming took off 3 bases at V and 0 bases at J, with 10 bases between the two ends. CDR1 WNHNN and CDR2 SYGVQD come from the germline V gene (reference sequence). This CDR3 has 15 amino acids. CDR3 coding DNA: TGCGCCAGCAGTGATGTTGGCACGAGCACAGATACGCAGTATTTT. Protein: CASSDVGTSTDTQYF.

There are many counts of this clonotype. The V call is TRBV29-1, the J call TRBJ2-3, with D uncertain. The length of the CDR3 is 10 residues. The V end lost 2 bases, the J end lost 3 bases, and 0 bases lay between the germline ends. Germline CDR1 is SQVTM and CDR2 is ANQGSEA. CDR3 region: CSVETDTQYF. The CDR3 DNA sequence: TGCAGCGTTGAAACAGATACGCAGTATTTT.

The rearrangement joins TRBV3-1 to TRBJ2-3, with 8 nucleotides matching TRBD1. After removal of 3 bases from V and 4 bases from J, the junction contained 6 bases not matched to a gene. From germline, CDR1 is LGHDT and CDR2 YNNKEL (reference sequence). CDR3 length: 15 amino acids. The CDR3 sequence: CASSQTPGGPDTQYF. Here the CDR3 DNA reads TGTGCCAGCAGCCAGACCCCAGGGGGCCCAGATACGCAGTATTTT.

The chain employs TRBV11-3 and TRBJ2-1, with 7 bases matching TRBD2. The CDR3 runs 16 residues. Germline V CDR1 and CDR2: SGHNT, YENEEA. V lost 5 bases and J lost 2; bases outside the gene matches: 9. The CDR3 DNA reads as TGTGCCAGCAGCCCTAGCGGTGTAGTCGCCTACAATGAGCAGTTCTTC. It encodes CASSPSGVVAYNEQFF.

This clonotype was counted once. The gene calls are TRBV18 and TRBJ1-1, with 8 bases fitting TRBD1. Germline assignment: CDR1 KGHSH and CDR2 LQKENI. The V gene end was trimmed by 0 bases and the J gene end by 4 bases; junction bases not matched to a gene: 4. The CDR3 runs to 15 residues. The CDR3 coding sequence is TGTGCCAGCTCACCACCGGGTACAGGGGGCACTGAAGCTTTCTTT. This gives the protein CASSPPGTGGTEAFF.

This clonotype was recorded a few times. This chain joins TRBV28 and TRBJ1-1; D gene ambiguous. The germline V and J ends were trimmed by 7 bases and 7 bases, with 10 bases remaining between them. Looked up from germline, CDR1 is MDHEN and CDR2 is SYDVKM. The CDR3 length is 11 residues. The CDR3 region is CASNYRNEAFF. In DNA, the CDR3 is TGTGCCAGCAATTACCGGAATGAAGCTTTCTTT.

In this sample, this clonotype turned up a few times. The chain joins TRBV25-1 to TRBJ1-2, with D possibly matching TRBD1 (6 bases). Germline lookup yields CDR1 MGHDK and CDR2 SYGVNS. The CDR3 consists of 14 residues. V shed 6 bases and J shed 8 bases, with 19 bases lying between them. CDR3: CASSTATGFGGYTF. The CDR3, as DNA: TGTGCCAGCAGCACCGCCACAGGGTTCGGGGGCTACACCTTC.

The sample holds a few counts of this clonotype. CDR3 loop: CASSTGLAGGRVVTQYF. As DNA, the CDR3 is TGTGCCAGCAGCACGGGACTAGCGGGAGGCCGGGTGGTGACCCAGTACTTC. The V gene is TRBV7-9, the J gene TRBJ2-5; 15 nucleotides match TRBD2. CDR3 length: 17 residues. J lost 7 bases, V lost 5 bases, and 11 bases had no gene match. CDR1 SEHNR and CDR2 FQNEAQ come from the germline V gene (reference sequence).

The sample holds a few counts of this clonotype. The chain employs TRBV20-1 and TRBJ2-1; 9 positions match TRBD1. This CDR3 spans 15 amino acids. V gave up 4 bases and J gave up 5 bases; unmatched junction bases: 9. Germline V gives CDR1 DFQATT, CDR2 SNEGSKA (reference sequence). CDR3 bases: TGCAGTGCTAAGATCGGGACAGGGATTAACAATGAGCAGTTCTTC. Translated, it gives CSAKIGTGINNEQFF.

There are a few counts of this clonotype. V gene TRBV6-6 combines with J gene TRBJ1-4; maybe TRBD1 (5 bases). The CDR3 sequence is 15 residues long. Between the trimmed V and J ends, which lost 4 bases and 0 bases, there was a span of 9 bases. Germline V gene data show CDR1 as MNHNY and CDR2 as SVGAGI (reference sequence). CDR3 protein: CASSLDTATNEKLFF. For the CDR3, the DNA is TGTGCCAGCAGTTTGGACACAGCAACTAATGAAAAACTGTTTTTT.

This clonotype has ten or more counts. The chain employs TRBV7-6 and TRBJ1-6, with D unclear. The CDR3 contains 13 residues. Germline assignment: CDR1 SGHVS and CDR2 FNYEAQ. Trimming left V 8 bases short and J 10 bases short, with 15 bases between. The CDR3 sequence is CASRAVLTSPLHF. CDR3 bases: TGTGCCAGCCGGGCCGTCCTCACATCACCCCTCCACTTT.

This clonotype has only a few counts. The chain has TRBV20-1 and TRBJ2-1, with 9 bases identical to TRBD2. Germline trimming cut 6 bases from V and 8 bases from J; bases unmatched to any gene: 11. Germline lookup yields CDR1 DFQATT and CDR2 SNEGSKA (reference sequence). The CDR3 has 14 amino acids. The CDR3 bases are TGCAGTGCCACCGGCGGGAGGGCGGATTATGAGCAGTTCTTC. The encoded protein is CSATGGRADYEQFF.